This entry is about one T cell receptor beta chain. The source of the sample is a study of cytomegalovirus exposure and HLA in healthy donors. The primer mix had 60 Vbeta and 13 Jbeta primers. The repertoire was sequenced with immunoSEQ multiplex PCR; TCRdb's copy has only in-frame clones and lacks some. The profile shows 90,000 to 150,000 clones, around 77% of them singletons. Germline-derived CDR1 and CDR2 are MNHEY and SMNVEV (reference sequence). The CDR3 length is 15 residues. Trimming left V 6 bases short and J 0 bases short, with 12 bases between. The V and J genes are TRBV27 and TRBJ1-3; possibly TRBD1 for D (5 bases). This receptor was taken from a man in his forties in good health and CMV-seropositive. Source material: PBMCs. CDR3 nucleotide sequence: TGTGCCAGCAGCCTCAACAGGTTCTCTGGAAACACCATATATTTT. Amino acid sequence: CASSLNRFSGNTIYF.